Listed below are T cell receptor beta chains from one sample, sequenced in a study of T-cell memory formation after mild COVID-19. A single record per CDR3 protein comes from TCRdb applying MiXCR to the 5' RACE reads. The sample has some 300,000 distinct CDR3 sequences, just under 20% seen once; the top ten hold 20% to 25%. Sequencing was done on a sample of PBMCs or a T cell subset sorted from them (not recorded which). These receptors were collected from a man between 18 and 35 years old who had mild COVID-19 (a few samples of this study predate the infection). Cell type and time point are not known. The conserved cysteine and the conserved F or W are not part of the CDR3 here. Fields, in order: J gene, V gene, D gene, CDR3 protein. D genes are given only for firm matches.

TRBJ1-1,TRBV6-6,.,ASSRSLTEAF
TRBJ1-2,TRBV7-9,.,ASSVAGDVYGYT
TRBJ2-3,TRBV7-2,TRBD2,ASSLDRAGWGTDTQY
TRBJ1-5,TRBV5-5,.,ASSFFDSNQPQH
TRBJ2-5,TRBV29-1,.,SVDRQGETQY
TRBJ1-2,TRBV7-3,.,ASSWTTGEGYT
TRBJ2-6,TRBV29-1,.,SVDTGANVLT
TRBJ2-2,TRBV12-3/TRBV12-4,.,ASSLRTGAGELF
TRBJ2-6,TRBV6-6,.,ASSPDRRPNPNSGANVLT
TRBJ1-2,TRBV6-5,.,ASNTLRGGYT
TRBJ2-5,TRBV7-3,TRBD2,ASKRPDRRLAKYQETQY
TRBJ1-5,TRBV20-1,.,SARTMGHDTSQPQH
TRBJ1-5,TRBV20-1,.,SAGDMDSNQPQH
TRBJ1-4,TRBV7-9,.,ASSLSPGTNEKLF
TRBJ1-4,TRBV18,TRBD1,ASSPGYRGDEKLF
TRBJ2-2,TRBV7-2,.,ASSSWGLNTGELF
TRBJ2-3,TRBV27,TRBD2,ASSLSSGDSTDTQY
TRBJ2-7,TRBV27,TRBD1,ASSIGQGTAYEQY
TRBJ2-1,TRBV10-3,.,AISESRQDTYNEQF
TRBJ2-5,TRBV7-9,TRBD2,ASSPRLVSGEKETQY
TRBJ2-2,TRBV6-5,TRBD1,ASRDEAQGVWTGELF
TRBJ2-2,TRBV12-3/TRBV12-4,.,ASSSRGAGELF
TRBJ2-1,TRBV7-8,.,ASSLPSTLPPTNEQF
TRBJ1-5,TRBV20-1,.,SARVLDGGSNQPQH
TRBJ2-5,TRBV9,TRBD2,ASSVGASGSQETQY
TRBJ2-3,TRBV7-2,.,ASSLYGVTDTQY
TRBJ2-6,TRBV28,.,ASRPPGTVGANVLT
TRBJ1-2,TRBV7-9,.,ASSAGRNYGYT
TRBJ2-5,TRBV12-3/TRBV12-4,.,ASTLRQKETQY
TRBJ2-2,TRBV11-2,.,ASSHDKGLGTGELF
TRBJ1-5,TRBV7-9,.,ASSPRGDGSNQPQH
TRBJ1-1,TRBV7-9,.,ASSLIGRMNTEAF
TRBJ2-1,TRBV2,TRBD2,ASSYLAGGVEQF
TRBJ1-2,TRBV5-4,.,ASRSTGSGNYGYT
TRBJ1-5,TRBV5-1,.,ASSLVSPSNQPQH
TRBJ2-7,TRBV11-2,.,ASSLREAALGYEQY
TRBJ1-1,TRBV29-1,.,SVGTVPNTEAF
TRBJ2-6,TRBV20-1,TRBD1,SARDRELFSGANVLT
TRBJ1-1,TRBV10-2,.,ASSEPGGGTEAF
TRBJ2-7,TRBV7-2,.,ASSPFGDEQY
TRBJ1-2,TRBV6-1,.,ASSESGSYGYT
TRBJ2-5,TRBV20-1,TRBD2,SAPRLAGGEETQY